The clone carrying this TCR beta chain has ten or more counts. Its antigen remains unknown. Exclusion of patients followed from uncontrolled infection, other autoimmune disease, pregnancy or lactation. Extraction of PBMCs used under 13 ml of fresh peripheral blood. The sample originates from a study of T cells in Graves' hyperthyroidism and ophthalmopathy. Study-wide findings and caveats: Blood also carried most thyroid clonotypes expanded above 0.001.

The investigators amplified TCR beta CDR3 regions from RNA transcripts. HTBI primers were the set used in a first-round RT-PCR of the TCR CDR3. TCRdb re-called the multiplex PCR reads with MiXCR, one entry per CDR3 protein. This sample has 500,000 to 650,000 distinct CDR3 sequences, with about 14% found just once. V lost 6 bases, J lost 14 bases, and 11 bases lay in between. From germline, CDR1 is SNHLY and CDR2 FYNNEI. The CDR3 is 10 residues long. The chain couples TRBV2 to TRBJ2-1; D is unclear. The sequenced sample was blood. The TCR was taken from a woman aged 45-59 years with Graves' ophthalmopathy. CDR3 DNA sequence: TGTGCCAGCAGAGGGAAAGAGAAGTTCTTC. Protein: CASRGKEKFF.